This TCR beta chain derives from a study of Tregs in tolerant kidney transplant recipients. Study observations and caveats: Biological reproducibility was not directly addressed in this study. In tolerant patients, donor-specific Tregs outgrew total Tregs, suggesting antigen-driven expansion.

CD4+CD25+CD127- Tregs, CD4+CD25- non-Tregs, CD4 and CD8 cells were sorted. Using immunoSEQ multiplex PCR, the repertoire was profiled, and TCRdb retains in-frame clones only, with some absent. The listing contains roughly 53,000 clones. Note on this clone: Its matching antigen is unknown. The sequenced fragment ends 3 residues before the CDR3 boundary, so the rest is inferred from the germline J gene.

Deletions cut 8 bases from V and 1 base from J, with 8 bases between. This CDR3 is built from 12 residues. Germline CDR1 reads SGHDN; CDR2 reads FVKESK. The sample consisted of CD4+ T cells from blood, taken before the transplant. The receptor was isolated from a human donor who received a combined kidney and bone marrow transplant. The rearrangement joins TRBV14 to TRBJ1-1; D is undetermined. CDR3 loop: CASLGANTEAFF. CDR3 bases read: TGTGCCAGCCTCGGTGCGAACACTGAA. The full variable domain, completed using reference TRBV14 and TRBJ1-1, is EAGVTQFPSHSVIEKGQTVTLRCDPISGHDNLYWYRRVMGKEIKFLLHFVKESKQDESGMPNNRFLAERTGGTYSTLKVQPAELEDSGVYFCASLGANTEAFFGQGTRLTVV.